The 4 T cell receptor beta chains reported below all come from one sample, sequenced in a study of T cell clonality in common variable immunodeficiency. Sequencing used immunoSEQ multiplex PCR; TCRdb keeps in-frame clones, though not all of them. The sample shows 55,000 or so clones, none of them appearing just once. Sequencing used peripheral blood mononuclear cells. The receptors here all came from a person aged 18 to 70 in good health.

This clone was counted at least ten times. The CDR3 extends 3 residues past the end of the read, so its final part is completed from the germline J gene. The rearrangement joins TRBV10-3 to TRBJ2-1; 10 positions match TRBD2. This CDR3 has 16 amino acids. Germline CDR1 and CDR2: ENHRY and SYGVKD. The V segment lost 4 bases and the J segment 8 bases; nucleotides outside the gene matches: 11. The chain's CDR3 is CAISGGLAWGGDEQFF. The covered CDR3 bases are TGTGCCATCAGTGGGGGACTAGCGTGGGGTGGAGATGAG.

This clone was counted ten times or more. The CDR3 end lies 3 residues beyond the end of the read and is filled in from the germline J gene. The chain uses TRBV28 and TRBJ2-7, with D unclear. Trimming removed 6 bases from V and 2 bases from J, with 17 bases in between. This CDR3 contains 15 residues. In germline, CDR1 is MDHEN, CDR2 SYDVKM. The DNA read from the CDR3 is TGTGCCAGCAGGCGTCCTCTCCCCTTCGCCTACGAG. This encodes CASRRPLPFAYE. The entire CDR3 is CASRRPLPFAYEQYF.

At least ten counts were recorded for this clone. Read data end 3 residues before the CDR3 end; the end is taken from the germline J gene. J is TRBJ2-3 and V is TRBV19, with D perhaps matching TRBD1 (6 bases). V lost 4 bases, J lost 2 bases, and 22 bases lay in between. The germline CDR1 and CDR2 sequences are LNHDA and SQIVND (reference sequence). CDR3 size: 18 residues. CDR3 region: CASSKIPRQASSTDTQYF. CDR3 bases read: TGTGCCAGTAGTAAAATCCCCCGACAGGCAAGTTCCACAGATACG. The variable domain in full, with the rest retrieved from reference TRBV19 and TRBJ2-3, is DGGITQSPKYLFRKEGQNVTLSCEQNLNHDAMYWYRQDPGQGLRLIYYSQIVNDFQKGDIAEGYSVSREKKESFPLTVTSAQKNPTAFYLCASSKIPRQASSTDTQYFGPGTRLTVL.

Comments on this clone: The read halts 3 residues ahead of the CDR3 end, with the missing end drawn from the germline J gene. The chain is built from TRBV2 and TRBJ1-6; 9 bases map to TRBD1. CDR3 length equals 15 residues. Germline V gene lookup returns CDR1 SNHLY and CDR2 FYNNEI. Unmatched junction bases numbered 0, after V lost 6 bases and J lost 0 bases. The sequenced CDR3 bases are TGTGCCAGCAGGGGACAGGGCTCCTATAATTCACCC. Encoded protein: CASRGQGSYNSP. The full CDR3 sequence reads CASRGQGSYNSPLHF.